A selection of T cell receptor beta chains follows, all from one sample in a study of blood T cell repertoires in COVID-19. The table came from immunoSEQ multiplex PCR; TCRdb's copy has only in-frame clones and leaves some out. The data contain approximately 180,000 clones, approximately 86% of them seen just once; the ten biggest clones take up 9.8%. The sequenced sample consisted of peripheral blood. These receptors came from a woman older than 75 with acute or convalescent COVID-19. CDR3s include the opening cysteine and the closing phenylalanine or tryptophan. D genes are given only for firm matches. Clone size is given for some rows only: seen once, a few or many times, or a class if the clone is expanded.

clone_size j_call v_call d_call cdr3_aa cdr3_nt
NA TRBJ1-2 TRBV7-9 NA CASSFAGNYGYTF TGTGCCAGCAGTTTCGCCGGGAACTATGGCTACACCTTC
NA TRBJ1-5 TRBV30 NA CAWSRDSQNQPQHF TGTGCCTGGAGTCGAGACAGCCAAAATCAGCCCCAGCATTTT
NA TRBJ1-1 TRBV12-3/TRBV12-4 TRBD1 CASSFTGATEAFF TGTGCCAGCAGCTTTACAGGGGCTACTGAAGCTTTCTTT
NA TRBJ2-7 TRBV19 TRBD1 CAKTHTGGTYEQYF TGTGCCAAAACCCACACAGGGGGAACTTACGAGCAGTACTTC
once TRBJ1-2 TRBV29-1 NA CSVYLGGGGVGGYTF TGCAGCGTTTACCTCGGGGGCGGGGGAGTAGGTGGCTACACCTTC
NA TRBJ2-7 TRBV19 TRBD2 CASSMGTSGPSYEQYF TGTGCCAGTAGTATGGGGACTAGCGGGCCGTCCTACGAGCAGTACTTC
NA TRBJ2-2 TRBV11-2 NA CASRKGSWNTGELFF TGTGCCAGCAGGAAGGGGTCCTGGAACACCGGGGAGCTGTTTTTT
NA TRBJ1-5 TRBV19 TRBD1 CASSMDREVQPQHF TGTGCCAGTAGTATGGACAGGGAGGTTCAGCCCCAGCATTTT
NA TRBJ2-1 TRBV12-3/TRBV12-4 NA CASSLRLAYEQFF TGTGCCAGCAGTTTACGGCTAGCCTATGAGCAGTTCTTC
NA TRBJ2-1 TRBV3-1/TRBV3-2 NA CASSQDQERYNEQFF TGTGCCAGCAGCCAAGATCAGGAACGATACAATGAGCAGTTCTTC
NA TRBJ1-2 TRBV3-1/TRBV3-2 NA CASSPAGRGHGYTF TGTGCCAGCAGCCCTGCGGGGAGGGGCCATGGCTACACCTTC
once TRBJ2-1 TRBV6-1 TRBD2 CASSGRTSGTSSYNEQFF TGTGCCAGCAGTGGACGGACTAGCGGGACAAGCTCCTACAATGAGCAGTTCTTC
NA TRBJ1-5 TRBV19 NA CASSILTFNQPQHF TGTGCCAGTAGTATTTTGACATTTAATCAGCCCCAGCATTTT
NA TRBJ1-1 TRBV7-9 NA CASSLTGRNTEAFF TGTGCCAGCAGCTTAACCGGGAGGAACACTGAAGCTTTCTTT
once TRBJ2-7 TRBV6-5 NA CATTSAGPNYEQYF TGTGCCACTACCAGTGCAGGCCCTAACTACGAGCAGTACTTC
NA TRBJ1-1 TRBV5-1 NA CASSPGLGNTEAFF TGCGCCAGCAGCCCCGGACTGGGGAACACTGAAGCTTTCTTT
NA TRBJ1-1 TRBV6-5 NA CASRVGQGGTEAFF TGTGCCAGCAGGGTCGGTCAGGGCGGCACTGAAGCTTTCTTT
NA TRBJ1-2 TRBV18 NA CASSPQEGSYGYTF TGTGCCAGCTCACCACAGGAGGGAAGCTATGGCTACACCTTC
NA TRBJ1-1 TRBV27 TRBD1 CASSSTGYTEAFF TGTGCCAGCAGTTCGACAGGGTACACTGAAGCTTTCTTT
NA TRBJ1-6 TRBV3-1/TRBV3-2 NA CASSQAKRSPLHF TGTGCCAGCAGCCAAGCGAAGAGGTCACCCCTCCACTTT
few TRBJ2-2 TRBV19 NA CASSSGLDTGELFF TGTGCCAGTAGTAGTGGCCTGGACACCGGGGAGCTGTTTTTT
NA TRBJ2-2 TRBV19 NA CASRSLPGAGELFF TGTGCCAGTAGGTCATTGCCAGGGGCCGGGGAGCTGTTTTTT
once TRBJ1-6 TRBV4-1 NA CASSQLPPVPGVTHNSPLHF TGCGCCAGCAGCCAACTGCCGCCGGTACCAGGTGTTACCCATAATTCACCCCTCCACTTT
NA TRBJ2-1 TRBV6-2/TRBV6-3 NA CASSYSREQFF TGTGCCAGCAGTTACTCGAGGGAGCAGTTCTTC
NA TRBJ2-2 TRBV27 NA CASSLFPPTRANTGELFF TGTGCCAGCAGTTTATTCCCCCCCACCAGGGCGAACACCGGGGAGCTGTTTTTT
NA TRBJ1-2 TRBV14 NA CASSQRGRGPLYGYTF TGTGCCAGCAGCCAAAGGGGCAGGGGTCCTCTCTATGGCTACACCTTC
NA TRBJ1-2 TRBV5-1 TRBD1 CASSLGGQGEGYTF TGCGCCAGCAGCTTGGGAGGGCAGGGGGAAGGCTACACCTTC
NA TRBJ1-6 TRBV28 NA CASSFSINSPLHF TGTGCCAGCAGTTTTAGTATTAATTCACCCCTCCACTTT
NA TRBJ2-1 TRBV19 TRBD2 CASIRTSDHEQFF TGTGCCAGTATCCGGACTAGCGACCATGAGCAGTTCTTC
NA TRBJ1-1 TRBV19 NA CASLGHGGTEAFF TGTGCCAGTTTGGGCCACGGGGGTACTGAAGCTTTCTTT
once TRBJ1-1 TRBV6-5 NA CASREQAGAEAFF TGTGCCAGCAGGGAGCAGGCGGGGGCTGAAGCTTTCTTT
NA TRBJ1-2 TRBV10-3 TRBD1 CAISESTGNYGYTF TGTGCCATCAGTGAGTCGACAGGGAACTATGGCTACACCTTC
NA TRBJ1-4 TRBV27 TRBD1 CASSLGTGLGEKLFF TGTGCCAGCAGTTTAGGGACAGGGTTGGGTGAAAAACTGTTTTTT
NA TRBJ2-5 TRBV6-4 NA CASSDSNCLETQYF TGTGCCAGCAGTGACTCTAACTGTTTAGAGACCCAGTACTTC
NA TRBJ2-2 TRBV12-5 TRBD1 CASGFPGQGALGTGELFF TGTGCTAGTGGTTTCCCGGGACAGGGGGCATTGGGTACCGGGGAGCTGTTTTTT
NA TRBJ2-7 TRBV30 TRBD2 CAWSVRGRAEEQYF TGTGCCTGGAGTGTACGTGGGAGGGCCGAAGAGCAGTACTTC
once TRBJ2-5 TRBV18 NA CASSRGDQETQYF TGTGCCAGCTCACGGGGGGACCAAGAGACCCAGTACTTC
NA TRBJ2-7 TRBV5-1 NA CASSLVSGSYEQYF TGCGCCAGCAGCTTGGTGTCAGGCTCCTACGAGCAGTACTTC
NA TRBJ2-3 TRBV7-3 TRBD2 CASSLAGGRSTDTQYF TGTGCCAGCAGCTTAGCGGGAGGCCGTAGCACAGATACGCAGTATTTT
NA TRBJ2-7 TRBV6-5 NA CASSETGLLTYEQYF TGTGCCAGCAGCGAGACGGGTTTGCTTACATACGAGCAGTACTTC
NA TRBJ1-6 TRBV29-1 TRBD1 CSVRDSFNSPLHF TGCAGCGTCCGGGACAGTTTTAATTCACCCCTCCACTTT
NA TRBJ2-7 TRBV25-1 NA CASRRTHEQYF TGTGCCAGTCGAAGGACTCACGAGCAGTACTTC
NA TRBJ2-1 TRBV10-1 TRBD2 CASSESLAGGVNEQFF TGCGCCAGCAGTGAGTCACTAGCGGGGGGCGTCAATGAGCAGTTCTTC
NA TRBJ2-7 TRBV24-1 NA CATSDFQGREQYF TGTGCCACCAGTGATTTCCAGGGGCGTGAGCAGTACTTC
NA TRBJ2-7 TRBV3-1/TRBV3-2 NA CASSPGSYSYEQYF TGTGCCAGCAGCCCTGGTAGCTACTCCTACGAGCAGTACTTC
NA TRBJ2-7 TRBV5-1 TRBD1 CASSLGGTGLYEQYF TGCGCCAGCAGCTTGGGAGGGACAGGGTTGTACGAGCAGTACTTC
NA TRBJ1-3 TRBV7-8 NA CASSFLGEYSGNTIYF TGTGCCAGCAGCTTTCTAGGGGAATACTCTGGAAACACCATATATTTT
NA TRBJ2-7 TRBV6-2/TRBV6-3 TRBD2 CASSYFWTSGESSYEQYF TGTGCCAGCAGTTACTTCTGGACTAGCGGGGAAAGCTCCTACGAGCAGTACTTC
NA TRBJ1-2 TRBV4-3 NA CASSQVVGPNYGYTF TGCGCCAGCAGCCAAGTGGTTGGGCCTAACTATGGCTACACCTTC
NA TRBJ2-7 TRBV5-1 TRBD2 CASSGTSGGPSGEQYF TGCGCCAGCAGTGGGACTAGCGGGGGGCCAAGCGGCGAGCAGTACTTC
NA TRBJ2-7 TRBV3-1/TRBV3-2 NA CASSPWATSSSYEQYF TGTGCCAGCAGCCCTTGGGCGACTAGTTCTTCCTACGAGCAGTACTTC
NA TRBJ1-2 TRBV6-5 NA CASSTPGVGYTF TGTGCCAGCAGTACTCCGGGGGTAGGCTACACCTTC